This T cell receptor beta chain was identified in a study of cytomegalovirus exposure and HLA in healthy donors. The V segment lost 6 bases and the J segment 10 bases; nucleotides outside the gene matches: 14. The CDR3 loop spans 15 amino acids. Germline-derived CDR1 and CDR2 are SNHLY and FYNNEI. Profiling relied on immunoSEQ multiplex PCR, and the TCRdb table lists in-frame clones only, not all of them. The repertoire holds some 83,000 clones, with 94% as singletons. It was the approximately 120-subject validation cohort, separate from the approximately 670-subject first cohort, to which the donors belonged.

Input material: PBMCs. This chain connects TRBV2 to TRBJ2-1; 8 bases match TRBD2. The clonotype was recovered from a woman aged 18-29 years in good health and CMV-seronegative. The chain's CDR3 is CASRASGGWSHEQFF. The CDR3 DNA follows: TGTGCCAGCAGGGCGAGCGGGGGATGGTCTCACGAGCAGTTCTTC.